Below, one T cell receptor beta chain is given with its context. Its antigen is as yet unknown. The sample belongs to a study of shared clonotypes between healthy human individuals. Study-wide context: Each donor's CD8 memory used one plate, CD8 naive two, each CD4 subset three. Findings of the study overall: Shared clonotypes across all four donors exceeded non-shared ones in generation probability.

Each cell subset's genomic DNA was divided evenly among several immunoSEQ plates. Profiling relied on immunoSEQ multiplex PCR, and the TCRdb table lists in-frame clones only, not all of them. The repertoire holds 2 million or so clones, approximately 95% seen once, with about 0.13% in the top ten. From CD4+ cells came CD45RA+ naive and CD45RA-negative memory subsets. The sample taken for sequencing was naive CD4+ T cells sorted from blood. Subset noted: CD45RA+ positively selected. The source is a man aged 18 to 29 in good health.

The DNA of the CDR3 is TGTGCCAGATGGGCCCCTGGCGGGAGAATCTACGAGCAGTACTTC. Its protein product is CARWAPGGRIYEQYF. V is TRBV6-4 and J is TRBJ2-7; 7 positions agree with TRBD2. This CDR3 region has 15 residues. CDR1 is MRHNA, CDR2 SNTAGT, per germline. V shed 9 bases, J shed 3 bases, and the junction held 14 bases outside the gene matches.